A single sample is the source of the 10 T cell receptor beta chains below, sequenced in a study of PD-1 blockade in classical Hodgkin lymphoma. TCRdb keeps only in-frame clones here, not all; method: immunoSEQ multiplex PCR. The table has 10,000 to 15,000 clones, about 91% seen once; the top ten hold roughly a tenth. All patients relapsed after autologous stem cell transplantation, and brentuximab vedotin exposure varied. Sequences were derived from peripheral blood mononuclear cells (PBMCs), sampled at baseline. All receptors derive from a human donor with classical Hodgkin lymphoma.

The CDR3 region is CASSAPGQGTYEQYF. The DNA of the CDR3 is TGTGCCAGCAGCGCCCCGGGACAGGGTACCTACGAGCAGTACTTC. V is TRBV7-9 and J is TRBJ2-7; TRBD1 agrees at 9 bases. This CDR3 spans 15 amino acids. Germline CDR1 reads SEHNR; CDR2 reads FQNEAQ (reference sequence). Trimming at V came to 5 bases and at J to 2 bases, leaving 7 bases not matched to a gene.

The chain joins TRBV19 to TRBJ2-1; D not certain. CDR3 length equals 13 residues. V lost 3 bases, J lost 4 bases, and 7 bases lay in between. Germline CDR1 is LNHDA and CDR2 is SQIVND (reference sequence). Here the CDR3 DNA reads TGTGCCAGTAGTATCCCGGGTTACAATGAGCAGTTCTTC. Encoded protein: CASSIPGYNEQFF.

This chain links TRBV28 with TRBJ1-1; 8 positions match TRBD1. V trimming: 7 bases; J trimming: 6 bases; junction bases outside the gene matches: 10. This CDR3 comprises 14 residues. In germline, CDR1 is MDHEN, CDR2 SYDVKM. CDR3 sequence: CASTLDREIPEAFF. In DNA, the CDR3 is TGTGCCAGCACCTTGGACAGGGAGATCCCTGAAGCTTTCTTT.

The J gene is TRBJ2-7, the V gene TRBV5-6; D call uncertain. The CDR3 has 14 amino acids. V was shortened by 2 bases and J by 0 bases, with 9 bases between the two germline ends. Germline V gene lookup returns CDR1 SGHDT and CDR2 YYEEEE. DNA of the CDR3: TGTGCCAGCAGCTTTGAGGTGAGCTCCTACGAGCAGTACTTC. Protein: CASSFEVSSYEQYF.

The chain is built from TRBV7-9 and TRBJ2-3; tentatively, D is TRBD2 (5 bases). Trimming stripped 5 bases from V and 8 bases from J, with 11 bases between. The CDR3 is 12 amino acids. CDR1 is SEHNR and CDR2 is FQNEAQ in the germline V gene (reference sequence). The CDR3 here is CASSPLAATQYF. In nucleotides, the CDR3 is TGTGCCAGCAGCCCGCTAGCAGCTACGCAGTATTTT.

This chain uses TRBV19 with TRBJ1-1, with D perhaps TRBD1 (5 bases). V shed 2 bases and J shed 5 bases, with 9 bases lying between them. CDR3 size: 13 residues. Germline V lookup: CDR1 LNHDA, CDR2 SQIVND (reference sequence). Here the CDR3 reads CASSINGATEAFF. The CDR3, as DNA: TGTGCCAGTAGTATAAATGGGGCTACTGAAGCTTTCTTT.

This chain uses TRBV9 with TRBJ2-6; 7 positions agree with TRBD1. Germline lookup yields CDR1 SGDLS and CDR2 YYNGEE. This CDR3 spans 17 amino acids. Unmatched junction bases numbered 7, after V lost 4 bases and J lost 0 bases. In nucleotides, the CDR3 is TGTGCCAGCAGCCAGACAGGGTGGAACTCTGGGGCCAACGTCCTGACTTTC. It translates to CASSQTGWNSGANVLTF.

The gene calls are TRBV5-1 and TRBJ2-5; TRBD2 matches at 10 bases. V was pared by 4 bases and J by 2 bases, with 2 bases of the junction left unmatched. From germline, CDR1 is SGHRS and CDR2 YFSETQ. There are 14 residues in the CDR3. CDR3 sequence reads: CASSPSGGQETQYF. The DNA for the CDR3 is TGCGCCAGCAGCCCTAGCGGGGGTCAAGAGACCCAGTACTTC.

The chain combines TRBV7-9 with TRBJ2-5, with D perhaps assigned TRBD1 or TRBD2 (5 bases each). This CDR3 is built from 13 residues. The germline CDR1 and CDR2 sequences are SEHNR and FQNEAQ (reference sequence). V was pared by 1 base and J by 5 bases, with 8 bases between. The DNA for the CDR3 is TGTGCCAGCAGCTTAGTGGGGGTTGAGACCCAGTACTTC. Its protein is CASSLVGVETQYF.

V gene TRBV7-9 combines with J gene TRBJ1-6, with unresolved D. CDR1 is SEHNR, CDR2 FQNEAQ, per germline (reference sequence). The CDR3 runs 13 residues. Trimming shortened V by 5 bases and J by 8 bases, and 10 bases separated the two germline ends. In nucleotides, the CDR3 is TGTGCCAGCAGCCCCCAAAGTGATTCACCCCTCCACTTT. It translates to CASSPQSDSPLHF.